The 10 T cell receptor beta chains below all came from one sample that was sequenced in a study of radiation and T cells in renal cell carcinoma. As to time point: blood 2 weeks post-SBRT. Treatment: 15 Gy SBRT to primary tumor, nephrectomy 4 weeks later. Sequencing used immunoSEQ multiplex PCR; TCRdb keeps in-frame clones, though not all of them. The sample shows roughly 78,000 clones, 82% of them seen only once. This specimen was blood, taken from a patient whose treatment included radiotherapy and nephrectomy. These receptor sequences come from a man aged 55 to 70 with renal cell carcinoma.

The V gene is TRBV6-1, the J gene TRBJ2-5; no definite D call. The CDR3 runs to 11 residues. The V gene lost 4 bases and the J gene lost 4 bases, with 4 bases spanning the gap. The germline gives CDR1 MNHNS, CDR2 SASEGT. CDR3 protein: CASSVRETQYF. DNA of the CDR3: TGTGCCAGCAGTGTGAGAGAGACCCAGTACTTC.

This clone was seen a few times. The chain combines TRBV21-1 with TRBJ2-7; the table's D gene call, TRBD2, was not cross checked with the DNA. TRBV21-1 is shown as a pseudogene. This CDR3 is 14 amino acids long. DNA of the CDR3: TGTGCCGCCAAGAGCAGGGAGGGCTCCTACGAGCAGTACTTC. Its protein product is CAAKSREGSYEQYF.

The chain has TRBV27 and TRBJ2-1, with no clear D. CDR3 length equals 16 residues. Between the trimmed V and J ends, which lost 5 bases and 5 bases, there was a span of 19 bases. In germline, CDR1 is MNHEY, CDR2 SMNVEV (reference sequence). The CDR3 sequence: CASSILRTGSDNEQFF. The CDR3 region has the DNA TGTGCCAGCAGTATCCTAAGGACCGGTTCCGACAATGAGCAGTTCTTC.

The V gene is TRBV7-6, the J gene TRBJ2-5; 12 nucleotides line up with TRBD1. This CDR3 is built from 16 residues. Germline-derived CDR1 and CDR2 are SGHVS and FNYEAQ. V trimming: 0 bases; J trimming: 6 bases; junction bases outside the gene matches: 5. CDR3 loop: CASSLAMGQGAKTQYF. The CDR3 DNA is TGTGCCAGCAGCTTAGCGATGGGACAGGGGGCAAAGACCCAGTACTTC. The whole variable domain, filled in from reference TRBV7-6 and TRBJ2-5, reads GAGVSQSPRYKVTKRGQDVALRCDPISGHVSLYWYRQALGQGPEFLTYFNYEAQQDKSGLPNDRFSAERPEGSISTLTIQRTEQRDSAMYRCASSLAMGQGAKTQYFGPGTRLLVL.

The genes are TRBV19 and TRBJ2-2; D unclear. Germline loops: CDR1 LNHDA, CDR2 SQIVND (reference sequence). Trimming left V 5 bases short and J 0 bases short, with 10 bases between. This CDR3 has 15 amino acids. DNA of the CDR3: TGTGCCAGTAGTTACTCGTGGACGAACACCGGGGAGCTGTTTTTT. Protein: CASSYSWTNTGELFF.

The CDR3 sequence: CASSFTGLGVLEQYF. The CDR3 coding sequence is TGTGCCAGCAGCTTCACGGGACTAGGGGTTTTAGAGCAGTACTTC. The chain is built from TRBV5-4 and TRBJ2-7; 8 nucleotides agree with TRBD2. Trimming removed 2 bases from V and 7 bases from J; junction bases left unmatched: 11. Germline loops: CDR1 SGHNT, CDR2 YYREEE (reference sequence). The CDR3 has 15 amino acids.

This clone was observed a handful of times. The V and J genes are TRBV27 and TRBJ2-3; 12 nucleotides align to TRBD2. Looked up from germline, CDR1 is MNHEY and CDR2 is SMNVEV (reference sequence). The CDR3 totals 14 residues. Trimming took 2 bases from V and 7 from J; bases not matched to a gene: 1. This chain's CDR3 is CASSLGLAGNTQYF. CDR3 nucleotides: TGTGCCAGCAGTTTAGGACTAGCGGGGAATACGCAGTATTTT.

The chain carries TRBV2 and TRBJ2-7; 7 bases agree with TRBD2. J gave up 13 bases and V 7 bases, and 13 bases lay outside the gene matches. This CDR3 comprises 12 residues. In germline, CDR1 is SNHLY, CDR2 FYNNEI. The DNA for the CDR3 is TGTGCCAGCACCAACCCGCCAGCGGGATCCTACTTC. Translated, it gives CASTNPPAGSYF.

The CDR3 bases are TGTGCCACCAGCGGGACTAGCGGGAGTGCGGATACGCAGTATTTT. It translates to CATSGTSGSADTQYF. V is TRBV15 and J is TRBJ2-3, with TRBD2 matching over 14 bases. The CDR3 covers 15 residues. With 5 bases clipped from V and 6 bases from J, the junction kept 4 bases outside the gene matches. Germline CDR1 LNHNV, CDR2 YYDKDF (reference sequence).

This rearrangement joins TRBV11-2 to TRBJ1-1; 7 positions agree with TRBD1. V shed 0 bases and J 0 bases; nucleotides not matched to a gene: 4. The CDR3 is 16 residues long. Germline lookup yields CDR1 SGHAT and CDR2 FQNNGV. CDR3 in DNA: TGTGCCAGCAGCTTAGAATACAGGGGACTGAACACTGAAGCTTTCTTT. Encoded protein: CASSLEYRGLNTEAFF.